Listed below are T cell receptor beta chains from one sample, sequenced in a study of T cells in Graves' hyperthyroidism and ophthalmopathy. TCRdb used MiXCR to reprocess the multiplex PCR reads, holding one entry per CDR3 protein. The sample carries 550,000 to 600,000 distinct CDR3 sequences, roughly 46% recorded once. Input material: peripheral blood or thyroid tissue (not recorded which). All receptors come from an adult woman with Graves' disease, either hyperthyroidism or ophthalmopathy (not recorded which). CDR3s include the opening cysteine and the closing phenylalanine or tryptophan. The D gene is left open where the match is weak. Clone size is shown for a subset of rows, as once, few, many or a class of expanded clone.

V gene	D gene	J gene	clone size	CDR3 DNA	CDR3 protein
TRBV5-1	-	TRBJ1-5	many	TGCGCCAGCAGCGGGGGGGCTGGTCAGCCCCAGCATTTT	CASSGGAGQPQHF
TRBV28	-	TRBJ1-2	-	TGTGCCAGCAGTCCGGGTGAGGGTGGGGGCTACACCTTC	CASSPGEGGGYTF
TRBV11-3	-	TRBJ1-1	-	TGTGCCAGCAGCTTAGATGTTGGGGGCTTT	CASSLDVGGF
TRBV20-1	-	TRBJ1-4	few	TGCAGTGGTAGCAGGGGTGCGGAAAAACTGTTTTTT	CSGSRGAEKLFF
TRBV7-3	TRBD1	TRBJ1-1	-	TGTGCCAGCAGCCCCGGGACAGGGGATCCGAACACTGAAGCTTTCTTT	CASSPGTGDPNTEAFF
TRBV20-1	-	TRBJ1-2	many	TGCAGTGCTAGAGTGGACGCAGCGGCCTATGGCTACACCTTC	CSARVDAAAYGYTF
TRBV7-9	-	TRBJ1-2	-	-	CASSFYICSAWVGYGYTF
TRBV5-1	TRBD1	TRBJ1-3	many	TGCGCCAGCAGCTCCTCCGGGACAGAAGGAGACACCATATATTTT	CASSSSGTEGDTIYF
TRBV6-6	-	TRBJ1-6	-	TGTGCCAGCGGGCGTCGAGGTTCACCCTATAATTCACCCCTCCACTTT	CASGRRGSPYNSPLHF
TRBV20-1	-	TRBJ1-1	-	TGCAGTGCTAGAGACCAGGGGCGGAACACTGAAGCTTTCTTT	CSARDQGRNTEAFF
TRBV4-2	-	TRBJ1-4	many	TGTGCCAGCAGCCAATCGGGACCCGGGACGGATGAAAAACTGTTTTTT	CASSQSGPGTDEKLFF
TRBV15	-	TRBJ2-5	few	TGTGCCACCAGGCAGGCAGGCCAAGAGACCCAGTACTTC	CATRQAGQETQYF
TRBV2	-	TRBJ2-5	-	TGTGCCAGCAGTGAGACTAGAGGAGGAGAGACCCAGTACTTC	CASSETRGGETQYF
TRBV19	-	TRBJ1-3	-	TGTGCCAGTAGTATCACCTCGACAGTCTTTCGAAACACCATATATTTT	CASSITSTVFRNTIYF
TRBV20-1	-	TRBJ1-5	-	TGCAGTGCTGCCACCTGGGAGGCAGATCAGCCCCAGCATTTT	CSAATWEADQPQHF
TRBV20-1	TRBD1	TRBJ2-7	-	TGCAGTGCTGATCCTGACAGGGCGTTTCTCCACGAGCAGTACTTC	CSADPDRAFLHEQYF
TRBV30	-	TRBJ1-1	few	TGTGCCTGGAGACGGGGGGCGATGAAAGCTTTCTTT	CAWRRGAMKAFF
TRBV27	TRBD2	TRBJ2-7	many	TGTGCCAGCAGTTTACTGGGGGGGTACGAGCAGTACTTC	CASSLLGGYEQYF
TRBV30	-	TRBJ1-2	many	TGTGCCTGGAGTCTCAGGCGTTCAAATGGCTACACCTTC	CAWSLRRSNGYTF
TRBV5-6	-	TRBJ1-5	many	TGTGCCAGCAGCTTGGTTGGCAGGAATCAGCCCCAGCATTTT	CASSLVGRNQPQHF
TRBV6-2/TRBV6-3	-	TRBJ1-1	once	TGTGCCAGCAGTTCAGCGACAGATATGAACACTGAAGCTTTCTTT	CASSSATDMNTEAFF
TRBV11-3	-	TRBJ1-1	many	TGTGCCAGCAGGTCGGGGGAAGGGTTGGTCACTGAAGCTTTCTTT	CASRSGEGLVTEAFF
TRBV29-1	-	TRBJ1-1	few	TGCAGCTTAAGGATGGGCACTGAAGCTTTCTTT	CSLRMGTEAFF
TRBV7-8	TRBD2	TRBJ2-7	-	TGTGCCAGCAGCCCCGGCCCACTAGCGGGAGTAAAGGGGTCCTCCTACGAGCAGTACTTC	CASSPGPLAGVKGSSYEQYF
TRBV5-1	TRBD1	TRBJ2-7	many	TGCGCCAGCAGCCCTCGAGGGGGCCCCTCCTACGAGCAGTACTTC	CASSPRGGPSYEQYF
TRBV2	-	TRBJ1-1	once	TGTGCCAGCAGTGGACAATGGAACACTGAAGCTTTCTTT	CASSGQWNTEAFF
TRBV6-1	-	TRBJ1-5	many	TGTGCCAGCAGCGAGCGAAGTAGGGATAGCAATCAGCCCCAGCATTTT	CASSERSRDSNQPQHF
TRBV12-3/TRBV12-4	-	TRBJ2-7	-	TGTGCCAGCGAGACAGCCGCGCCGCCCCACGAGCAGTACTTC	CASETAAPPHEQYF
TRBV4-1	-	TRBJ1-3	few	TGCGCCAGCAGCGTTGCAGACCTATCTGGAAACACCATATATTTT	CASSVADLSGNTIYF
TRBV11-3	-	TRBJ2-3	many	TGTGCCAGCAGCCTAGGACAGCGAAGCACAGATACGCAGTATTTT	CASSLGQRSTDTQYF
TRBV19	-	TRBJ2-7	-	TGTGCCAGTAGCCCTTCGACCCTTCCCGACGAGCAGTACTTC	CASSPSTLPDEQYF
TRBV7-3	-	TRBJ2-3	-	TGTGCCAGCAGCTTAACTACAGCCCGCACAGATACGCAGTATTTT	CASSLTTARTDTQYF
TRBV7-9	-	TRBJ2-5	many	TGTGCCAGCACCCCCTCTAGGGGGGCGCAGGAAGAGACCCAGTACTTC	CASTPSRGAQEETQYF
TRBV10-3	-	TRBJ1-3	-	TGTGCCATCAGTGACCGCCGACAGGCGGGGTCCATATATTTT	CAISDRRQAGSIYF
TRBV12-3/TRBV12-4	TRBD1	TRBJ2-7	many	TGTGCCAGCAGTTTTACAGGGACAGGAGGGGCTCTCGAGCAGTACTTC	CASSFTGTGGALEQYF
TRBV2	TRBD1	TRBJ1-5	-	TGTGCCAGCAGTGGGGACAGGGGATTCAATCAGCCCCAGCATTTT	CASSGDRGFNQPQHF
TRBV24-1	-	TRBJ2-7	-	TGTGCCACCAGTAGAGGGTACAATGAGCAGTACTTC	CATSRGYNEQYF
TRBV7-9	-	TRBJ1-5	-	TGTGCCAGCACCGTCCGGCAGAACAATCAGCCCCAGCATTTT	CASTVRQNNQPQHF
TRBV10-3	TRBD1	TRBJ1-6	few	TGTGCCATCAGTGGGACCCGGACAGGGGGAAATTCACCCCTCCACTTT	CAISGTRTGGNSPLHF
TRBV27	TRBD2	TRBJ2-3	-	TGTGCCAGCAGTTGGACCGAGGTGCGGGAGGGTCGCACAGATACGCAGTATTTT	CASSWTEVREGRTDTQYF
TRBV3-1	-	TRBJ1-6	-	TGTGCCAGCAGCCAAGACCCGGGGGTAGGTTCACCCCTCCACTTT	CASSQDPGVGSPLHF
TRBV5-1	-	TRBJ2-7	many	TGCGCCAGCAGCTTGTGGCGATTGGGGGACTACGAGCAGTACTTC	CASSLWRLGDYEQYF
TRBV7-8	-	TRBJ2-5	-	TGTGCCAGCAGCCTAGACCCGGGCCAAGAGACCCAGTACTTC	CASSLDPGQETQYF
TRBV9	-	TRBJ2-7	few	TGTGCCAGCTCACTCACGGGTCAGACGAAATACGAGCAGTACTTC	CASSLTGQTKYEQYF
TRBV7-9	TRBD2	TRBJ2-7	-	TGTGCCAGCAGCTGGGCTAGCGGGTTCTCCTACGAGCAGTACTTC	CASSWASGFSYEQYF
TRBV9	TRBD1	TRBJ2-2	-	TGTGACAGCAGCTCAGGGGGCTCCGGGGAGCTGTTTTTT	CDSSSGGSGELFF